Below are 9 T cell receptor beta chains sequenced from a single sample in a study of regulatory T cells in long-lasting Graves disease. The time point here: newly diagnosed GD, antithyroid drugs for less than 3 months. PBMC-extracted RNA yielded the TCR library. Arm-PCR of CDR3 regions and iRepertoire HTBI primers were the basis on which TCR beta libraries were built. Using its own MiXCR run on the multiplex PCR reads, TCRdb lists one record per CDR3 protein. This table holds around 500,000 distinct CDR3 sequences, 15% to 20% found once. These data are also associated with another study on T cells in Graves' hyperthyroidism and ophthalmopathy.

The sample consisted of peripheral blood mononuclear cells (PBMCs), taken at new diagnosis, from a patient treated with antithyroid drugs. These receptors were obtained from a woman aged 40 to 65 with Graves disease.

This sequence joins TRBV6-5 and TRBJ2-7; the D gene is possibly TRBD1 (6 bases). The V gene lost 3 bases and the J gene lost 5 bases, with 14 bases spanning the gap. Germline V lookup: CDR1 MNHEY, CDR2 SVGAGI. The CDR3 has 14 amino acids. CDR3 coding DNA: TGTGCCAGCAGTTATATCGCCAGGGGCCACGAGCAGTACTTC. As protein: CASSYIARGHEQYF.

This clonotype was observed at least ten times. CDR3 region: CASSLTGEANYGYTF. Here the CDR3 DNA reads TGTGCCAGCAGTCTCACAGGGGAAGCTAACTATGGCTACACCTTC. This chain uses TRBV12-3 or TRBV12-4 with TRBJ1-2; 7 bases fit TRBD1. The V segment lost 5 bases and the J segment 0 bases; nucleotides outside the gene matches: 6. The CDR3 sequence is 15 residues long.

This clonotype was seen only a few times. The CDR3: CASSPPGEAGANVLTF. In DNA form, the CDR3 reads TGTGCCAGCTCACCACCCGGTGAAGCTGGGGCCAACGTCCTGACTTTC. The V and J genes are TRBV18 and TRBJ2-6, with D unclear. This CDR3 has 16 amino acids. Germline V gives CDR1 KGHSH, CDR2 LQKENI. The V end was cut by 0 bases, the J end by 2 bases, with 8 bases between.

Ten or more counts support this clonotype. The CDR3 bases are TGTGCCAGCAGCTCCGCCCGGGACAGGTTAATTACGAACACTGAAGCTTTCTTT. The encoded protein is CASSSARDRLITNTEAFF. The chain carries TRBV7-2 and TRBJ1-1; 8 nucleotides match TRBD1. Germline CDR1 is SGHTA and CDR2 is FQGNSA. The V segment lost 4 bases and the J segment 1 base; nucleotides outside the gene matches: 14. The CDR3 consists of 18 residues.

Written as DNA, the CDR3 is TGTGCCTGGAGTGTGGGCGGGGAGCTGTTTTTT. It yields the protein CAWSVGGELFF. The chain joins TRBV30 to TRBJ2-2; D not resolved. V shed 0 bases and J shed 7 bases, with 3 bases lying between them. The CDR3 contains 11 residues. Germline V CDR1 and CDR2: GTSNPN, SVGIG (reference sequence).

In its sample, this clonotype was seen a few times. This likely stems from a read error, as it lies one base from a far larger clone. The chain uses TRBV18 and TRBJ2-7; D is unclear. CDR1 is KGHSH, CDR2 LQKENI, per germline. V gave up 2 bases and J gave up 7 bases, with 9 bases separating them. The CDR3 extends over 12 amino acids. The CDR3 DNA is TGTGCCAGCTCACCAGCCGACAATGAGCAGTACTTC. This gives the protein CASSPADNEQYF.

The V gene is TRBV6-2 or TRBV6-3, the J gene TRBJ1-5, with a possible D match to TRBD1 (5 bases). This CDR3 is built from 13 residues. Germline lookup yields CDR1 MNHEY and CDR2 SVGEGT. Trimming cost V 5 bases and J 4 bases, with 9 bases left between them. This CDR3 reads CASSTGVNQPQHF. Written as DNA, the CDR3 is TGTGCCAGCAGTACAGGAGTAAATCAGCCCCAGCATTTT.

V gene TRBV6-2 or TRBV6-3 combines with J gene TRBJ2-7, with 7 bases that match TRBD1. This CDR3 region has 15 residues. With 0 bases clipped from V and 0 bases from J, the junction kept 2 bases outside the gene matches. Per the germline V gene, CDR1 is MNHEY and CDR2 is SVGEGT. The DNA of the CDR3 is TGTGCCAGCAGTTACTCGGGACAGAACTCCTACGAGCAGTACTTC. It specifies CASSYSGQNSYEQYF.

The rearrangement joins TRBV5-1 to TRBJ1-3, with a tentative D call TRBD1 (6 bases). Trimming stripped 3 bases from V and 2 bases from J, with 15 bases between. This CDR3 has 16 amino acids. Germline loops: CDR1 SGHRS, CDR2 YFSETQ. The CDR3 loop reads CASSSGGRATGNTIYF. The CDR3 DNA is TGCGCCAGCAGCTCTGGGGGCCGGGCTACTGGAAACACCATATATTTT. Variable domain in full (rest from reference TRBV5-1 and TRBJ1-3): KAGVTQTPRYLIKTRGQQVTLSCSPISGHRSVSWYQQTPGQGLQFLFEYFSETQRNKGNFPGRFSGRQFSNSRSEMNVSTLELGDSALYLCASSSGGRATGNTIYFGEGSWLTVV.